The 24 T cell receptor beta chains given below trace back to one sample, sequenced in a study of T and B cells in COVID-19 patients. TRB was amplified from about 250-500 ng of blood genomic DNA. BIOMED2 TRB-A/B primer pools were used in multiplex TRB PCR. TCRdb analysed the multiplex PCR reads with MiXCR anew, one entry per CDR3 protein. The data show tens of thousands of distinct CDR3 sequences, over 25% seen once. Sequencing used blood. These receptor sequences come from a human donor who had recovered from COVID-19.

This clonotype was counted between two and nine times. The chain combines TRBV18 with TRBJ2-1, with 7 bases identical to TRBD1. Trimming cost V 2 bases and J 7 bases; bases outside gene matches: 5. Germline loops: CDR1 KGHSH, CDR2 LQKENI. The CDR3 is 14 amino acids. CDR3 sequence: CASSPGTERNEQFF. CDR3 DNA: TGTGCCAGCTCACCAGGGACAGAGAGAAATGAGCAGTTCTTC.

V and J are TRBV18 and TRBJ2-1; 12 nucleotides match TRBD1. This CDR3 region has 15 residues. Germline assignment: CDR1 KGHSH and CDR2 LQKENI. The ends lost 3 bases at V and 10 bases at J; junction bases unmatched: 7. The CDR3 loop reads CASSPGTGGVTEQFF. The CDR3 DNA sequence: TGTGCCAGCTCACCCGGGACAGGGGGCGTAACCGAGCAGTTCTTC.

The rearrangement uses TRBV11-2 and TRBJ1-1; possibly TRBD1 for D (5 bases). The V and J ends lost 2 bases and 6 bases respectively, with 10 bases between them. The germline V gene encodes CDR1 SGHAT and CDR2 FQNNGV. The CDR3 covers 13 residues. CDR3: CASSLPGPAEAFF. CDR3 in DNA: TGTGCCAGCAGCTTACCGGGGCCCGCTGAAGCTTTCTTT.

This clonotype was picked up a small number of times. The CDR3 nucleotides are TGTGCCAGCAGCCCTCAGGGGGCCCGTTGGAACACTGAAGCTTTCTTT. Its protein product is CASSPQGARWNTEAFF. The V and J genes are TRBV5-6 and TRBJ1-1, with TRBD1 identical over 8 bases. Per the germline V gene, CDR1 is SGHDT and CDR2 is YYEEEE. The CDR3 spans 16 residues. The ends lost 4 bases at V and 1 base at J; junction bases unmatched: 9.

The CDR3 protein is CASSSTGGHTGELFF. The CDR3 DNA sequence: TGTGCCAGCAGTTCTACAGGGGGCCACACCGGGGAGCTGTTTTTT. The gene calls are TRBV6-4 and TRBJ2-2, with 9 bases fitting TRBD1. This CDR3 contains 15 residues. V lost 5 bases, J lost 3 bases, and 4 bases stayed unmatched. Per the germline V gene, CDR1 is MRHNA and CDR2 is SNTAGT.

The sample holds a few counts of this clonotype. CDR3 DNA sequence: TGTGCCAGCTCACCGAGGACGGGAGACTACAATGAGCAGTTCTTC. Its translation: CASSPRTGDYNEQFF. The chain has TRBV18 and TRBJ2-1; a possible D gene is TRBD2 (6 bases). Trimming pared 3 bases from V and 3 bases from J, leaving 12 bases between. The CDR3 is 15 amino acids. Per the germline V gene, CDR1 is KGHSH and CDR2 is LQKENI.

CDR3 DNA: TGTGCCAGCAGTTACTCGACTAGCGGGGGGGCAGTCAATGAGCAGTTCTTC. Translated, it gives CASSYSTSGGAVNEQFF. This chain connects TRBV6-2 or TRBV6-3 to TRBJ2-1, with 14 bases fitting TRBD2. Per the germline V gene, CDR1 is MNHEY and CDR2 is SVGEGT. The J segment lost 6 bases and the V segment lost 0 bases, leaving 4 bases of the junction unmatched. The CDR3 sequence is 17 residues long.

About this clonotype itself: A much larger clone is a single base away; this may be a read error. The V call is TRBV19, the J call TRBJ2-1; D possibly corresponds to TRBD2 (6 bases). This CDR3 is built from 13 residues. The V gene's germline CDR1 is LNHDA and CDR2 SQIVND (reference sequence). CDR3 in DNA: TGTGTCACATCCCGACTAGTTTACAATGAGCAGTTCTTC. Amino acids: CVTSRLVYNEQFF.

The chain links TRBV30 to TRBJ2-2; D remains ambiguous. Germline V gene sequence: CDR1 GTSNPN, CDR2 SVGIG (reference sequence). The CDR3 sequence is 11 residues long. V was trimmed by 0 bases and J by 12 bases, leaving 8 bases between them. CDR3 in amino acids: CAWSVLGKLFF. Written as DNA, the CDR3 is TGTGCCTGGAGTGTGTTGGGGAAGCTGTTTTTT.

This clonotype was detected only a few times. This chain links TRBV6-5 with TRBJ2-5; 8 positions agree with TRBD2. The trim removed 5 bases at V and 8 bases at J, leaving 13 bases unmatched. This CDR3 is 15 amino acids long. The germline gives CDR1 MNHEY, CDR2 SVGAGI. The CDR3 DNA sequence: TGTGCCAGCAGTCCCGGACTTAGCGGGACAACAACCCAGTACTTC. Translation gives CASSPGLSGTTTQYF.

The table lists this clonotype with many counts. The chain has TRBV27 and TRBJ2-6; 8 bases align to TRBD1. The germline V gene has CDR1 MNHEY and CDR2 SMNVEV (reference sequence). Losses at the gene ends were 3 bases for V and 0 bases for J; bases not matched to a gene: 10. CDR3 length equals 19 residues. The CDR3, as DNA: TGTGCCAGCAGTTTCCGCGGACAGGGAACTCTCTCTGGGGCCAACGTCCTGACTTTC. Translated: CASSFRGQGTLSGANVLTF.

The genes are TRBV18 and TRBJ2-5; 13 nucleotides agree with TRBD2. The CDR3 loop spans 16 amino acids. Germline loops: CDR1 KGHSH, CDR2 LQKENI. The V and J ends lost 3 bases and 5 bases, in that order; junction bases with no gene match: 6. The CDR3 spells CASSPTGLAGEETQYF. The CDR3 nucleotides read TGTGCCAGCTCACCCACAGGACTAGCGGGAGAGGAGACCCAGTACTTC.

This clonotype was recorded a few times. The J gene is TRBJ2-2, the V gene TRBV11-1; 9 bases agree with TRBD2. CDR1 is SGHAT and CDR2 is FQDESV in the germline V gene (reference sequence). The CDR3 is 18 residues long. Trimming cost V 2 bases and J 4 bases; bases outside gene matches: 11. The CDR3 nucleotides are TGTGCCAGCAGCTTATCTCCAGGGGCTAGCGGGGCCACCGGGGAGCTGTTTTTT. Translating gives CASSLSPGASGATGELFF.

This clonotype turned up a few times. The chain combines TRBV7-9 with TRBJ2-5, with D possibly matching TRBD2 (6 bases). CDR3 length equals 13 residues. The germline V gene encodes CDR1 SEHNR and CDR2 FQNEAQ (reference sequence). Trimming shortened V by 11 bases and J by 1 base, and 14 bases separated the two germline ends. The CDR3 protein is CASLDYPQETQYF. The CDR3 nucleotides are TGTGCCTCCTTGGACTATCCCCAAGAGACCCAGTACTTC.

This chain uses TRBV5-8 with TRBJ2-7, with 8 positions matching TRBD2. CDR1 is SGHTS, CDR2 YDEGEE, per germline. Unmatched junction bases numbered 8, after V lost 0 bases and J lost 9 bases. The CDR3 runs 14 residues. CDR3 in DNA: TGTGCCAGCAGCTTGGGTAATAGCGGGACCGGGCAGTACTTC. This translates into CASSLGNSGTGQYF.

This chain links TRBV5-1 with TRBJ2-1; TRBD2 agrees at 13 bases. Trimming took 3 bases from V and 6 from J; bases not matched to a gene: 6. The length of the CDR3 is 16 residues. Germline V gene data show CDR1 as SGHRS and CDR2 as YFSETQ. CDR3 nucleotides: TGCGCCAGCAGCTCTTCACTAGCGGGGGGGACCAATGAGCAGTTCTTC. This encodes CASSSSLAGGTNEQFF.

This clonotype was detected only a few times. The chain couples TRBV30 to TRBJ1-4; D call uncertain. Between the trimmed V and J ends, which lost 3 bases and 5 bases, there was a span of 10 bases. CDR1 and CDR2 (germline): GTSNPN, SVGIG (reference sequence). This CDR3 has 13 amino acids. The CDR3 loop reads CAWRGRKNEKLFF. In DNA, the CDR3 is TGTGCCTGGAGGGGTCGGAAGAATGAAAAACTGTTTTTT.

In its sample, this clonotype was seen a few times. The rearrangement uses TRBV5-6 and TRBJ2-7, with a possible D match to TRBD2 (7 bases). V was cut by 1 base and J by 3 bases, with 14 bases left in between. The CDR3 is 15 residues long. The germline V gene has CDR1 SGHDT and CDR2 YYEEEE. CDR3 region: CASSLLGGQIYEQYF. DNA of the CDR3: TGTGCCAGCAGCTTGCTGGGGGGGCAGATCTACGAGCAGTACTTC.

The chain uses TRBV19 and TRBJ1-5, with D perhaps TRBD1 (5 bases). V shed 5 bases and J shed 2 bases, with 13 bases lying between them. The CDR3 length is 15 residues. Germline V gene data show CDR1 as LNHDA and CDR2 as SQIVND (reference sequence). The chain's CDR3 is CASSFQGFGNQPQHF. The CDR3 DNA sequence: TGTGCCAGTAGTTTCCAGGGCTTTGGCAATCAGCCCCAGCATTTT.

The V gene is TRBV7-6, the J gene TRBJ2-4, with D perhaps assigned TRBD1 or TRBD2 (6 bases each). CDR3 length: 13 residues. Germline CDR1 and CDR2: SGHVS and FNYEAQ. With 3 bases removed from V and 8 bases from J, the gap between germline ends came to 11 bases. CDR3: CASSFPGADIQYF. The CDR3 region has the DNA TGTGCCAGCAGCTTCCCGGGGGCGGACATTCAGTACTTC.

This chain uses TRBV6-5 with TRBJ1-1; unclear D gene. CDR1 is MNHEY and CDR2 is SVGAGI in the germline V gene. The CDR3 spans 15 residues. Trimming removed 2 bases at V and 2 bases at J, with 12 bases between. The CDR3 here is CASSYTAAVNTEAFF. The DNA for the CDR3 is TGTGCCAGCAGTTACACCGCCGCTGTTAACACTGAAGCTTTCTTT.

This clonotype ranks as medium-sized. The CDR3 region is CASSLDGTSSYEQYF. The CDR3, as DNA: TGTGCCAGCAGCTTGGACGGGACATCCTCCTACGAGCAGTACTTC. This rearrangement joins TRBV11-1 to TRBJ2-7, with D possibly being TRBD1 (6 bases). The CDR3 runs 15 residues. V was clipped by 3 bases and J by 0 bases, with 12 bases between them. From germline, CDR1 is SGHAT and CDR2 FQDESV (reference sequence).

This clonotype counts as medium-sized. The rearrangement links TRBV29-1 to TRBJ2-7, with 9 bases that match TRBD2. Germline trimming cut 6 bases from V and 3 bases from J; bases unmatched to any gene: 12. CDR3 size: 15 residues. CDR1 is SQVTM, CDR2 ANQGSEA, per germline. The CDR3 DNA reads as TGCAGCGTCTTTAGCGGGGGAACCAACCTCTACGAGCAGTACTTC. Translation gives CSVFSGGTNLYEQYF.

This clonotype was counted at least ten times. CDR3 nucleotides: TGTGCCATCAGGGGGACAGGGAGCACAGATACGCAGTATTTT. Encoded protein: CAIRGTGSTDTQYF. The chain uses TRBV10-3 and TRBJ2-3; 9 nucleotides line up with TRBD1. Germline values: CDR1 ENHRY, CDR2 SYGVKD. V lost 6 bases to trimming and J lost 0 bases; unmatched junction nucleotides: 1. This CDR3 region has 14 residues.